This T cell receptor beta chain was sequenced during a study of OX40 agonist ivuxolimab in advanced cancers. Points from the study as a whole: Also showing low normalized T-cell clonal expansion were some of the nonresponders.

For this clone: Its antigen is still unknown.

Sequenced by immunoSEQ multiplex PCR; TCRdb stores in-frame clones only, minus some. This table has around 58,000 clones, around 89% appearing once. The origin of this receptor is an adult with an advanced solid tumor such as melanoma, head and neck, liver or kidney cancer. The sample here was CD4+ or CD8+ T cells sorted from blood, taken in a trial of the OX40 agonist ivuxolimab.

CDR3 DNA sequence: TGCGCCAGCAGCTTGGAATGGGACGCCAATAGAGCTTTCTTT. Its protein is CASSLEWDANRAFF. This chain connects TRBV5-1 to TRBJ1-1, with D possibly matching TRBD1 (5 bases). CDR3 size: 14 residues. Per the germline V gene, CDR1 is SGHRS and CDR2 is YFSETQ. Trimming left V 0 bases short and J 10 bases short, with 16 bases between.